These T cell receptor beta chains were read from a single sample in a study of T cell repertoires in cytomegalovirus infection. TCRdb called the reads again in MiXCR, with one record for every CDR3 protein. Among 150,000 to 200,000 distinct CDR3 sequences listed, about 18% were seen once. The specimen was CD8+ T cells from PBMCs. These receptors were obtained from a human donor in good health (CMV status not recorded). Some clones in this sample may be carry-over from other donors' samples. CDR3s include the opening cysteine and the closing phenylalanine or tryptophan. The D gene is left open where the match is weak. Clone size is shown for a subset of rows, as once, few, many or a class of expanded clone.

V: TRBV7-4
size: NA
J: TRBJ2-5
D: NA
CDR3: CASSSERYQETQYF
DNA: TGTGCCAGCAGCTCCGAGAGGTATCAAGAGACCCAGTACTTC

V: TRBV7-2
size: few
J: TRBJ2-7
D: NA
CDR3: CASSPRMAVEQYF
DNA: TGTGCCAGCAGCCCTAGAATGGCTGTCGAGCAGTACTTC

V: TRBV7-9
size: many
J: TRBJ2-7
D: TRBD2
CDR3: CASSSTSGTYEQYF
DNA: TGTGCCAGCAGCTCAACTAGCGGCACCTACGAGCAGTACTTC

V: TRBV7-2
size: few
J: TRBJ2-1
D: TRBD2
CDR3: CASSLIAGGSYNEQFF
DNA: TGTGCCAGCAGCTTAATTGCGGGGGGCTCCTACAATGAGCAGTTCTTC

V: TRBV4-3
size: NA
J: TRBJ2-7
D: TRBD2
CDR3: CASSQELAGGPYEQYF
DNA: TGCGCCAGCAGCCAGGAATTAGCGGGGGGGCCCTACGAGCAGTACTTC

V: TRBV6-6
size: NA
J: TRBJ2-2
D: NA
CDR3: CASRYYTGELFF
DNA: TGTGCCAGCAGGTACTACACCGGGGAGCTGTTTTTT

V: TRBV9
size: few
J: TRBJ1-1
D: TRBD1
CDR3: CASSVSTGRDSWNTEAFF
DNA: TGTGCCAGCAGCGTAAGCACCGGGCGGGACAGCTGGAACACTGAAGCTTTCTTT

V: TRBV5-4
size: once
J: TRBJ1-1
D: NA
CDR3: CATQGGSAEAFF
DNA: TGTGCCACCCAAGGGGGTTCGGCTGAAGCTTTCTTT

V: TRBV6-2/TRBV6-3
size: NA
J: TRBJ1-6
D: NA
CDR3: CASSYSEGRSSPLHF
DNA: TGTGCCAGCAGTTACTCTGAGGGGAGGAGTTCACCCCTCCACTTT

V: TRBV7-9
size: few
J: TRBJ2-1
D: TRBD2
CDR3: CASSSLAGGPGEQFF
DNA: TGTGCCAGCAGCTCCTTAGCGGGGGGGCCTGGTGAGCAGTTCTTC

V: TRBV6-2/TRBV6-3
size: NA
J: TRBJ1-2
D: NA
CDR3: CASSYSDSSSYGYTF
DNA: TGTGCCAGCAGTTACTCGGACAGCAGTTCCTATGGCTACACCTTC

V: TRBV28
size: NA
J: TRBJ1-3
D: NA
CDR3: CASKGDPLPGNTIYF
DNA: TGTGCCAGCAAGGGGGACCCTCTGCCTGGAAACACCATATATTTT

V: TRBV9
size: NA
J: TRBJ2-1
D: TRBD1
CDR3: CATSGTGDNEQFF
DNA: TGTGCCACTTCCGGGACAGGGGACAATGAGCAGTTCTTC

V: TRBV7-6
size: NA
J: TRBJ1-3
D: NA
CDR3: CASSLKGVRVGGNTIYF
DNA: TGTGCCAGCAGCTTAAAGGGGGTCCGGGTCGGAGGAAACACCATATATTTT

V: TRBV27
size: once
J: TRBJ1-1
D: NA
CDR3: CASSSGGGSEAFF
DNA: TGTGCCAGCAGTTCCGGGGGGGGGAGTGAAGCTTTCTTT

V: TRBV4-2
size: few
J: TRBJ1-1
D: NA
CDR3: CASSHRQDYTEAFF
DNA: TGTGCCAGCAGCCACCGACAGGACTACACTGAAGCTTTCTTT

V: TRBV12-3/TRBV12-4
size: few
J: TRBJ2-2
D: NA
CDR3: CASNPGNTGELFF
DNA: TGTGCCAGCAATCCAGGGAACACCGGGGAGCTGTTTTTT

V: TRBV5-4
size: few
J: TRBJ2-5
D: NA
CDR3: CASSLWGANQETQYF
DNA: TGTGCCAGCAGCTTGTGGGGGGCTAACCAAGAGACCCAGTACTTC

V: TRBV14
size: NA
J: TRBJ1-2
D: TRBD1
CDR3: CASSLRTGGNYGYTF
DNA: TGTGCCAGCAGCCTTCGGACAGGGGGAAACTATGGCTACACCTTC

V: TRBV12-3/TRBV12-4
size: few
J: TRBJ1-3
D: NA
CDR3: CASSLSDFSGNTIYF
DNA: TGTGCCAGCAGTCTCAGCGATTTCTCTGGAAACACCATATATTTT

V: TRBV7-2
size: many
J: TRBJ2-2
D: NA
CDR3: CASSAAGWSRPSPGELFF
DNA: TGTGCCAGCAGCGCTGCGGGGTGGTCGAGACCCTCGCCCGGGGAGCTGTTTTTT

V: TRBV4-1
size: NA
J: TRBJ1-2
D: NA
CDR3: CASSPVGGQNYGYTF
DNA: TGCGCCAGCAGTCCCGTTGGAGGGCAGAACTATGGCTACACCTTC

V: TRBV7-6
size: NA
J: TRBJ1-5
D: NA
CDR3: CASSLETLFNSNQPQHF
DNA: TGTGCCAGCAGCTTAGAGACACTTTTCAATAGCAATCAGCCCCAGCATTTT

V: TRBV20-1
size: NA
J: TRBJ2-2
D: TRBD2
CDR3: CSTRDYNTGELFF
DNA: TGCAGCACCCGGGACTATAACACCGGGGAGCTGTTTTTT

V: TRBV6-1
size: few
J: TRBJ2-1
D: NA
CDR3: CASSEPGHFFAYNEQFF
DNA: TGTGCCAGCAGTGAGCCGGGACATTTCTTCGCCTACAATGAGCAGTTCTTC

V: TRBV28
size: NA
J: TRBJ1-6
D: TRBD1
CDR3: CASSVSGTAQWPYNSPLHF
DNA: TGTGCCAGCAGTGTTAGCGGGACAGCACAATGGCCATATAATTCACCCCTCCACTTT

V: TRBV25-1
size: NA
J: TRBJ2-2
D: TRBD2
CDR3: CASRGLAGVTGELFF
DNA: TGTGCCAGCCGAGGACTAGCGGGGGTTACCGGGGAGCTGTTTTTT

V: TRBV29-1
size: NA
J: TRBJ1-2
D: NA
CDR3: CSVEDTLLDGIYGYTF
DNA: TGCAGCGTTGAAGATACCCTCCTGGACGGAATCTATGGCTACACCTTC